A selection of T cell receptor beta chains follows, all from one sample in a study of beta chain features in type 1 diabetes. Using immunoSEQ multiplex PCR, the repertoire was profiled, and TCRdb retains in-frame clones only, with some absent. The data show roughly 230,000 clones, roughly 9.6% seen once. Sequenced sample: naive CD4+ T cells from blood. Every receptor here comes from a woman aged 18-29 years in good health. The conserved cysteine and the conserved F or W are not part of the CDR3 here.

V,J,CDR3
TRBV5-1,TRBJ2-2,ASSLAPSVTGELF
TRBV7-3,TRBJ1-2,ASSLDQGRGYGYT
TRBV19,TRBJ1-6,ASSTLARSANSPLH
TRBV29-1,TRBJ1-1,SVEASGGGTEAF
TRBV19,TRBJ2-5,ASSIGPAGFGETQY
TRBV28,TRBJ2-3,ASSSPSGLASTDTQY
TRBV2,TRBJ1-4,ASRMDRQGLREKLF
TRBV7-6,TRBJ2-1,ASSPYPGDSVYNEQF
TRBV5-1,TRBJ2-1,ASSLAIGGYNEQF
TRBV7-2,TRBJ1-2,ASSPPWTGNGYT
TRBV5-1,TRBJ2-1,ASSLLGTGPSSSYNEQF
TRBV19,TRBJ2-1,ASSLVDISEQF
TRBV5-1,TRBJ2-1,ASSLAGGRLDEQF
TRBV4-2,TRBJ2-7,ASSHPGQGHYEQY
TRBV18,TRBJ2-2,ASSSEAGGVNTGELF